This T cell receptor beta chain is from a study of T cell repertoires in cytomegalovirus infection. Study-wide background: Matching HLA type and CMV infection were both indicated by public TCR beta signatures.

MiXCR, run by TCRdb on the reads, gives a single entry per CDR3 protein. Of just under 550,000 distinct CDR3 sequences in the sample, 26% are singletons; the top ten hold roughly an eighth. This CDR3 contains 12 residues. Germline V gene sequence: CDR1 GTSNPN, CDR2 SVGIG (reference sequence). Trimming removed 2 bases at V and 7 bases at J, with 11 bases between. The TCR originated in a human donor in good health (CMV status not recorded). Some clones in this sample may be carry-over from other donors' samples. The V and J genes are TRBV30 and TRBJ2-5; maybe TRBD2 (5 bases). Sequencing was carried out using PBMCs. The CDR3 is CAWSLDYGTQYF. The CDR3 bases are TGTGCCTGGAGTCTAGACTACGGGACCCAGTACTTC.